There are a few counts of the clone carrying this T cell receptor (beta chain). What it binds is not known. As for treatment: oral pan-JAK inhibitor, 5-10 mg twice daily. The data were taken from a study of CD8+ T cells in alopecia areata. Across the study: For treated patients, severity scores reflected the percentage of scalp area affected.

Sequencing templates came from extracted RNA that was reverse transcribed into cDNA. TCRdb keeps only in-frame clones here, not all; method: immunoSEQ multiplex PCR. The sample gives over 120,000 clones, less than 70% of which show up once; roughly 15% is in the top ten. Overall study results and limits: Scalp clonality and expanded CD8+ clones among the top 100 were significantly decreased by tofacitinib. There were also resident alphabeta T cells of normal skin sequenced in scalp samples.

Material: CD8+ T cells sorted from blood, obtained at week 4, from a patient treated with tofacitinib. The TCR originated in a human donor with alopecia areata.

As DNA, the CDR3 is TGCAGCGTCCGGACAGGGGGCGGCGAGCAGTACTTC. Amino acid sequence: CSVRTGGGEQYF. The J gene is TRBJ2-7, the V gene TRBV29-1; 11 positions agree with TRBD1. V lost 6 bases, J lost 6 bases, and 4 bases stayed unmatched. This CDR3 contains 12 residues. In germline, CDR1 is SQVTM, CDR2 ANQGSEA.